The clone carrying this T cell receptor (beta chain) occurred once. Described time point: new active TB diagnosis, blood taken before or within 7 days of starting treatment. Trimming shortened V by 6 bases and J by 5 bases, and 14 bases separated the two germline ends. The CDR3 sequence is 14 residues long. From germline, CDR1 is MDHEN and CDR2 SYDVKM. These data originate in a study of T cells in tuberculosis. Profiling relied on immunoSEQ multiplex PCR, and the TCRdb table lists in-frame clones only, not all of them. Among tens of thousands of clones listed, over 75% were seen once. The clonotype was recovered from an adult with tuberculosis. The V and J genes are TRBV28 and TRBJ1-5; no reliable D call. Sequenced material: PBMCs, taken at tuberculosis diagnosis. The CDR3 coding sequence is TGTGCCAGCAGACCTCGTAACGGGGATCAGCCCCAGCATTTT. Encoded protein: CASRPRNGDQPQHF. Full variable domain (rest looked up from reference TRBV28 and TRBJ1-5): DVKVTQSSRYLVKRTGEKVFLECVQDMDHENMFWYRQDPGLGLRLIYFSYDVKMKEKGDIPEGYSVSREKKERFSLILESASTNQTSMYLCASRPRNGDQPQHFGDGTRLSIL.